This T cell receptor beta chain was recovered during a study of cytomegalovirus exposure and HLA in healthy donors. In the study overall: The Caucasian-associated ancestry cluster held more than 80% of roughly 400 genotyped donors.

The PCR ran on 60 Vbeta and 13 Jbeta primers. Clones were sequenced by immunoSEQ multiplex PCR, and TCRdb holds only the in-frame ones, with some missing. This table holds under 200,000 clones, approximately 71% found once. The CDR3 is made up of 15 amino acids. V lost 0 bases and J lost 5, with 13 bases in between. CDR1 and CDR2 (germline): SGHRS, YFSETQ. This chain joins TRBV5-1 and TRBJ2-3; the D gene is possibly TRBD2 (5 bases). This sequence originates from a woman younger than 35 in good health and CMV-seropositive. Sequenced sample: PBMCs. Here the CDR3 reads CASSLVFGVGDTQYF. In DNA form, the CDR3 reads TGCGCCAGCAGCTTGGTTTTCGGGGTAGGAGATACGCAGTATTTT.